These 16 T cell receptor beta chains share one sample of origin, sequenced in a study of T-cell memory formation after mild COVID-19. MiXCR, applied by TCRdb to the 5' RACE reads, yields one record per CDR3 protein. The sample includes 300,000 to 350,000 distinct CDR3 sequences, approximately 20% of them seen just once. Source material: PBMCs or a T cell subset sorted from them (not recorded which). The receptors derive from a man younger than 35 who had mild COVID-19 (a few samples of this study predate the infection). Cell type and time point are not known.

This chain links TRBV7-9 with TRBJ1-3; 10 bases map to TRBD1. With V trimmed by 5 bases and J by 0 bases, 4 bases remained unmatched. This CDR3 has 16 residues. Germline CDR1 and CDR2: SEHNR and FQNEAQ (reference sequence). The CDR3 reads CASSPRQGASGNTIYF. The CDR3 nucleotides are TGTGCCAGCAGCCCAAGACAGGGGGCCTCTGGAAACACCATATATTTT.

This chain links TRBV5-6 with TRBJ2-2; TRBD2 agrees at 12 bases. V lost 0 bases and J lost 5; bases outside the gene matches: 5. The length of the CDR3 is 17 residues. Germline lookup yields CDR1 SGHDT and CDR2 YYEEEE. This chain's CDR3 is CASSLVTSGGKTGELFF. The CDR3 nucleotides read TGTGCCAGCAGCTTGGTCACTAGCGGGGGGAAGACCGGGGAGCTGTTTTTT.

The chain carries TRBV20-1 and TRBJ2-5, with D perhaps assigned TRBD1 or TRBD2 (5 bases each). Between the trimmed V and J ends, which lost 0 bases and 2 bases, there was a span of 16 bases. The CDR3 sequence is 16 residues long. Per germline, CDR1 DFQATT and CDR2 SNEGSKA (reference sequence). CDR3: CSARDTGRSRQETQYF. DNA for the CDR3: TGCAGTGCTAGAGATACGGGACGGAGCCGGCAAGAGACCCAGTACTTC.

The CDR3 DNA reads TGTGCCAGCAGCCCCCGGGACAGGGGACGCAATGAGCAGTTCTTC. Translated, it gives CASSPRDRGRNEQFF. The chain links TRBV7-3 to TRBJ2-1, with 10 bases matching TRBD1. The CDR3 totals 15 residues. V was pared by 5 bases and J by 6 bases, with 7 bases of the junction left unmatched. Germline CDR1 is SGHTA and CDR2 is FQGTGA.

The J gene is TRBJ1-1, the V gene TRBV7-9; D possibly corresponds to TRBD1 (6 bases). The CDR3 consists of 15 residues. Germline CDR1 SEHNR, CDR2 FQNEAQ (reference sequence). V lost 4 bases and J lost 4, with 16 bases in between. The CDR3 region is CASSSRGSLVTEAFF. The CDR3 coding sequence is TGTGCCAGCAGCTCTAGGGGGTCCCTAGTCACTGAAGCTTTCTTT. The full variable domain, with the rest looked up from reference TRBV7-9 and TRBJ1-1, is DTGVSQNPRHKITKRGQNVTFRCDPISEHNRLYWYRQTLGQGPEFLTYFQNEAQLEKSRLLSDRFSAERPKGSFSTLEIQRTEQGDSAMYLCASSSRGSLVTEAFFGQGTRLTVV.

This clonotype occurred a few times. The chain employs TRBV6-5 and TRBJ2-5, with D perhaps matching TRBD1 (6 bases). V was pared by 4 bases and J by 5 bases, with 11 bases between. Germline loops: CDR1 MNHEY, CDR2 SVGAGI. CDR3 length equals 13 residues. The CDR3: CASSFGTSETQYF. DNA for the CDR3: TGTGCCAGCAGTTTCGGGACATCGGAGACCCAGTACTTC.

This clonotype showed up many times. The chain employs TRBV7-3 and TRBJ2-3, with D possibly matching TRBD2 (6 bases). This CDR3 is 14 amino acids long. CDR1 is SGHTA and CDR2 is FQGTGA in the germline V gene. Between the trimmed V and J ends, which lost 3 bases and 2 bases, there was a span of 9 bases. The CDR3: CASSFGGDTDTQYF. The CDR3 DNA sequence: TGTGCCAGCAGCTTCGGCGGGGACACAGATACGCAGTATTTT.

The chain is built from TRBV9 and TRBJ2-1; 9 bases line up with TRBD1. Germline V gives CDR1 SGDLS, CDR2 YYNGEE. V shed 4 bases and J 9 bases; nucleotides not matched to a gene: 11. This CDR3 comprises 15 residues. CDR3: CASSPRGQGTGEQFF. The DNA of the CDR3 is TGTGCCAGCAGCCCGAGGGGACAGGGAACCGGTGAGCAGTTCTTC.

This sequence joins TRBV4-2 and TRBJ1-1; no definite D call. The CDR3 loop spans 11 amino acids. Looked up from germline, CDR1 is LGHNA and CDR2 is YNFKEQ. The V and J ends lost 8 bases and 4 bases respectively, with 8 bases between them. The CDR3 is CASRSGTEAFF. CDR3 nucleotide sequence: TGTGCCAGCCGTTCCGGCACTGAAGCTTTCTTT.

The sample holds a few counts of this clonotype. The V and J genes are TRBV9 and TRBJ1-1; D might be TRBD1 (5 bases). Germline loops: CDR1 SGDLS, CDR2 YYNGEE. The CDR3 consists of 13 residues. The germline V and J ends were trimmed by 1 base and 3 bases, with 7 bases remaining between them. DNA for the CDR3: TGTGCCAGCAGCGTACAGGGACACACTGAAGCTTTCTTT. This codes for CASSVQGHTEAFF.

The V gene is TRBV7-9, the J gene TRBJ1-1; a possible D gene is TRBD1 (5 bases). Looked up from germline, CDR1 is SEHNR and CDR2 is FQNEAQ (reference sequence). Trimming left V 0 bases short and J 13 bases short, with 12 bases between. CDR3 size: 12 residues. CDR3 residues: CASSLAVGGGFF. The CDR3 coding sequence is TGTGCCAGCAGCTTAGCGGTCGGGGGTGGTTTCTTT.

This clonotype was seen more than once but under ten times. The chain has TRBV5-1 and TRBJ2-2; 7 bases match TRBD1. This CDR3 comprises 15 residues. V lost 3 bases, J lost 1 base, and 3 bases stayed unmatched. The germline CDR1 and CDR2 sequences are SGHRS and YFSETQ. The CDR3 coding sequence is TGCGCCAGCAGCTGGGGACAGATGAACACCGGGGAGCTGTTTTTT. It codes for CASSWGQMNTGELFF.

This clonotype was seen more than once but under ten times. The rearrangement links TRBV6-2 or TRBV6-3 to TRBJ2-5, with 15 bases fitting TRBD2. The ends lost 3 bases at V and 4 bases at J; junction bases unmatched: 9. The CDR3 totals 18 residues. Germline V gene data show CDR1 as MNHEY and CDR2 as SVGEGT. The CDR3 region is CASSYKGLAGGSGETQYF. The CDR3 DNA reads as TGTGCCAGCAGTTATAAGGGACTAGCGGGGGGTAGCGGAGAGACCCAGTACTTC.

The V and J genes are TRBV7-2 and TRBJ1-5, with TRBD1 matching 8 bases. V shed 1 base and J 2 bases; nucleotides not matched to a gene: 4. The V gene's germline CDR1 is SGHTA and CDR2 FQGNSA. The CDR3 totals 16 residues. CDR3 in amino acids: CASSLVRGRGNQPQHF. DNA for the CDR3: TGTGCCAGCAGCTTAGTCAGGGGGCGAGGCAATCAGCCCCAGCATTTT. Full variable domain (rest looked up from reference TRBV7-2 and TRBJ1-5): GAGVSQSPSNKVTEKGKDVELRCDPISGHTALYWYRQSLGQGLEFLIYFQGNSAPDKSGLPSDRFSAERTGGSVSTLTIQRTQQEDSAVYLCASSLVRGRGNQPQHFGDGTRLSIL.

This clonotype was seen more than once but under ten times. DNA for the CDR3: TGTGCCAGCAGCCGGGGGGGCAAGCAGTACGTC. Amino acids: CASSRGGKQYV. V usage is TRBV11-1 and J usage is TRBJ2-7; 8 nucleotides agree with TRBD2. Germline assignment: CDR1 SGHAT and CDR2 FQDESV (reference sequence). Trimming took 5 bases from V and 8 from J; bases not matched to a gene: 2. This CDR3 region has 11 residues.

In this sample, this clonotype turned up many times. The genes are TRBV11-2 and TRBJ2-5; D not certain. The CDR3 is 15 amino acids. V shed 1 base and J shed 2 bases, with 11 bases lying between them. Germline CDR1 is SGHAT and CDR2 is FQNNGV. CDR3 amino acids: CASSLGPVWQETQYF. As DNA, the CDR3 is TGTGCCAGCAGCTTAGGGCCAGTATGGCAAGAGACCCAGTACTTC.